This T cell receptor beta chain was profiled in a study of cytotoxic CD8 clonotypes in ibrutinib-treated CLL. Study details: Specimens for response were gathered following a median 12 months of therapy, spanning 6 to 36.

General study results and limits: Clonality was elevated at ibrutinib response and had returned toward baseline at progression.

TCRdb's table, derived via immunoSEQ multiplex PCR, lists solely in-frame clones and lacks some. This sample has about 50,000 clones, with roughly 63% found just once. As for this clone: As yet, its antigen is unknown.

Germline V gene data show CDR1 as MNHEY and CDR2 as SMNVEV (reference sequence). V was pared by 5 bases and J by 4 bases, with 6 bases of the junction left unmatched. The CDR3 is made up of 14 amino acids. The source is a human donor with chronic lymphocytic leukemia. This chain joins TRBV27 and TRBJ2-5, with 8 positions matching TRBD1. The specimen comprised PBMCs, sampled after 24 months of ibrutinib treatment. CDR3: CASSPRQGRETQYF. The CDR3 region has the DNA TGTGCCAGCAGTCCGCGACAGGGGAGAGAGACCCAGTACTTC.